This is a list of T cell receptor beta chains from one sample in a study of T cells in Graves' hyperthyroidism and ophthalmopathy. One entry per CDR3 protein results from TCRdb running MiXCR on the multiplex PCR reads. Of 700,000 or so distinct CDR3 sequences in the sample, about 17% were seen once. Sequencing was carried out using blood. These receptors were collected from a man between 18 and 29 years old with Graves' hyperthyroidism. Both conserved end residues are part of each CDR3. Expanded clones are given a class, and other clones once, few, many or no size at all.

TRBV28	many	TRBJ1-5	CASSLIRPKPQHF
TRBV9	-	TRBJ2-7	CASSVGPTGVDEQYF
TRBV28	many	TRBJ2-2	CASSPVAGRGTGELFF
TRBV28	-	TRBJ2-1	CASSPAGTSGSSSYNEQFF
TRBV7-9	-	TRBJ2-7	CASSSTSAGSYEQYF
TRBV20-1	few	TRBJ1-5	CSATEGNSNQPQHF
TRBV10-3	few	TRBJ2-1	CAISDLNEQFF
TRBV20-1	many	TRBJ2-3	CSARKMGQTTDTQYF
TRBV2	many	TRBJ2-3	CASRPDGSTDTQYF
TRBV19	once	TRBJ2-1	CASSTAGAQVRDSYNEQFF
TRBV29-1	-	TRBJ2-5	CSMTSGSQETQYF
TRBV19	-	TRBJ1-5	CASKGAGIYQPQHF
TRBV27	-	TRBJ2-7	CASSLEGTQQYF
TRBV9	many	TRBJ2-7	CASSPRGGRYEQYF
TRBV7-8	few	TRBJ2-3	CASSLVARTDTRYF
TRBV10-3	many	TRBJ1-1	CAITLDSVNTEAFF
TRBV11-3	many	TRBJ2-5	CASSLDLSQETQYF
TRBV19	many	TRBJ2-5	CASSPRDQSTETQYF
TRBV28	many	TRBJ1-1	CASSLYPGGQYTEAFF
TRBV24-1	many	TRBJ2-3	CATSDLPGQGTDTQYF
TRBV2	many	TRBJ1-5	CASRRTGGSNQPQHF
TRBV2	many	TRBJ2-2	CASRESQNTGELFF
TRBV10-3	many	TRBJ2-2	CAISDRYTGELFF
TRBV4-1	few	TRBJ2-7	CASSQPGQGYYEQYF
TRBV18	-	TRBJ2-1	CASSPGSRNEQFF
TRBV9	-	TRBJ1-3	CASSVGTFSGNTIYF
TRBV9	few	TRBJ2-6	CASSGTQGAVIGANVLTF
TRBV4-1	many	TRBJ2-7	CASSQEAGATYEQYF
TRBV7-3	many	TRBJ2-1	CASSLNPVAYNEQFF
TRBV19	-	TRBJ1-4	CATQPTGQIEKLFF
TRBV10-3	few	TRBJ2-7	CAIRGVPSGRGREEQYF
TRBV30	few	TRBJ2-7	CAWSGRAGGREQYF
TRBV3-1	few	TRBJ2-1	CASSYGDYNEQFF
TRBV28	many	TRBJ2-5	CASSLSAGFGETQYF
TRBV30	-	TRBJ2-3	CAWRQGGTDTQYF
TRBV5-1	few	TRBJ1-2	CASSFTGTGEGGYTF
TRBV18	many	TRBJ2-7	CASSPGQNYEQYF
TRBV28	-	TRBJ2-1	CASSLPAGGRNHEQFF
TRBV5-8	few	TRBJ2-7	CASSLDAGVYEQYF
TRBV15	-	TRBJ1-4	CATSRLRQSTNEKLFF
TRBV6-1	many	TRBJ1-5	CASSQEGMQPQHF
TRBV28	few	TRBJ1-6	CASAQGGYNSPLHF
TRBV20-1	few	TRBJ1-1	CSARDGTGGTEAFF
TRBV3-1	-	TRBJ2-5	CASSQDLGSTYF
TRBV5-6	few	TRBJ2-7	CASSLGPGQYEQYF
TRBV24-1	many	TRBJ2-1	CATSDPAKGQGALYNEQFF
TRBV2	many	TRBJ2-1	CASTRGASEHEQFF
TRBV24-1	-	TRBJ2-1	CATSGRYNEQFF
TRBV19	-	TRBJ2-3	CASRAGLASSTDTQYF
TRBV25-1	few	TRBJ2-1	CASRDRFHNEQFF
TRBV6-1	few	TRBJ2-7	CASTPGAGGSSYEQYF
TRBV4-1	-	TRBJ1-1	CASSFRGVTEAFF
TRBV18	many	TRBJ2-1	CASSPDRGHEQFF
TRBV20-1	many	TRBJ2-1	CSATARGRHIYNEQFF
TRBV4-3	-	TRBJ2-7	CASSQLRVPSAGQYF